This entry describes one T cell receptor beta chain. In germline, CDR1 is MDHEN, CDR2 SYDVKM. The CDR3 spans 15 residues. V gave up 9 bases and J gave up 6 bases, with 23 bases separating them. Using immunoSEQ multiplex PCR, the repertoire was profiled, and TCRdb retains in-frame clones only, with some absent. The profile shows 140,000 to 150,000 clones, 90% to 95% of them singletons. This sample was taken from a study of T cell responses to AZD1222 COVID-19 vaccine. Sequenced here: peripheral blood, sampled on day 0 of AZD1222 vaccination. The rearrangement uses TRBV28 and TRBJ1-1; weak D call: TRBD1 (5 bases). The sequence was collected from an adult in good health. Here the CDR3 reads CASSEGVGKRAEAFF. The CDR3 bases are TGTGCCAGTTCCGAAGGGGTAGGGAAAAGGGCTGAAGCTTTCTTT.